This TCR beta chain was profiled in a study of blood T cell repertoires in COVID-19. TCRdb's copy holds only in-frame clones and misses some; the assay was immunoSEQ multiplex PCR. Here the sample spans under 300,000 clones, 81% being singletons. The J segment lost 10 bases and the V segment lost 3 bases, leaving 4 bases of the junction unmatched. This CDR3 contains 12 residues. In germline, CDR1 is LGHNA, CDR2 YNFKEQ. The material sequenced was peripheral blood. The receptor was isolated from a woman aged 60-75 years with active or convalescent COVID-19. The chain joins TRBV4-2 to TRBJ2-7; 9 bases map to TRBD2. The CDR3 DNA follows: TGTGCCAGCAGCCAGCCGACTAGCGGACAGTACTTC. It is translated as CASSQPTSGQYF.